This T cell receptor (beta chain) was recorded in a study of Ad26.COV2.S vaccination and SARS-CoV-2 variants. The study's findings and limits: Analyses of TCR breadth and depth may have underestimated total T cell responses. Responses of spike-specific T cells (both CD8+ and CD4+) reportedly showed substantial breadth after vaccination. Vaccinated and placebo-treated recipients had similar non-spike TCR breadth.

V shed 0 bases and J 8 bases; nucleotides not matched to a gene: 6. CDR1 and CDR2 (germline): LGHNA, YNFKEQ. The CDR3 length is 15 residues. Sequenced by immunoSEQ multiplex PCR; TCRdb stores in-frame clones only, minus some. The sample shows 200,000 to 250,000 clones, more than 75% of them seen only once. The treatment: roughly 18 received Ad26.COV2.S at low or high dose, single or two shots; a few received placebo; per-sample allocation not given. Sampling occurred on day 63 after the first vaccine or placebo injection. The study used a vaccine consisting of an Ad26 vector that expressed Wuhan-strain SARS-CoV-2 spike. Remarks on this clone: The antigen remains unidentified.

This chain joins TRBV4-2 and TRBJ2-1; 8 nucleotides align to TRBD2. This clonotype was obtained from a person aged 18-60 years who received the Ad26.COV2.S COVID-19 vaccine or a placebo. Sequencing used peripheral blood, obtained in a trial of Ad26.COV2.S vaccine versus placebo. CDR3 in DNA: TGTGCCAGCAGCCAAGATAGGGGACTAGTCGATGAGCAGTTCTTC. Translating it yields CASSQDRGLVDEQFF.